The 28 T cell receptor beta chains below all came from one sample that was sequenced in a study of T cells in Graves' hyperthyroidism and ophthalmopathy. Researchers took RNA transcripts and amplified the TCR beta CDR3 regions from them. Initially, a first-round RT-PCR of the TCR CDR3 employed the HTBI primer set. TCRdb analysed the multiplex PCR reads with MiXCR anew, one entry per CDR3 protein. The table has 750,000 to 950,000 distinct CDR3 sequences, 35% to 45% seen once; the top ten hold about 8.9%. Sequenced: blood. Receptors were obtained from a man aged 18 to 30 with Graves' hyperthyroidism.

As regards this clonotype: The junction does not match germline at one end; this may be a read error. The chain links TRBV7-2 to TRBJ1-4; possible D gene TRBD1, 6 bases. CDR3 length: 14 amino acids. Germline CDR1 reads SGHTA; CDR2 reads FQGNSA. CDR3 amino acids: CASSQVNRDEKLFF. The CDR3, as DNA: TGCGCCAGCAGCCAAGTGAACAGGGATGAAAAACTGTTTTTT.

This clonotype has more than one count but fewer than ten. The genes are TRBV5-1 and TRBJ1-2; 8 bases map to TRBD1. J lost 3 bases, V lost 3 bases, and 4 bases had no gene match. Germline values: CDR1 SGHRS, CDR2 YFSETQ. The CDR3 covers 14 residues. CDR3 in amino acids: CASSSGQADYGYTF. CDR3 DNA: TGCGCCAGCAGCTCGGGACAGGCCGACTATGGCTACACCTTC.

The J gene is TRBJ1-1, the V gene TRBV6-5; TRBD1 might be the D (5 bases). This CDR3 has 16 amino acids. Trimming shortened V by 0 bases and J by 4 bases, and 15 bases separated the two germline ends. Germline V gives CDR1 MNHEY, CDR2 SVGAGI. The CDR3 sequence is CASSYSSLGAATEAFF. As DNA, the CDR3 is TGTGCCAGCAGTTACTCTAGTCTCGGGGCGGCCACTGAAGCTTTCTTT.

The chain couples TRBV6-1 to TRBJ1-5; 8 positions match TRBD1. V was pared by 5 bases and J by 5 bases, with 8 bases of the junction left unmatched. The CDR3 runs 15 residues. Germline CDR1 MNHNS, CDR2 SASEGT. The CDR3 sequence is CASSRRAQGDQPQHF. The CDR3 DNA sequence: TGTGCCAGCAGTCGCCGTGCACAGGGGGATCAGCCCCAGCATTTT.

V gene TRBV12-3 or TRBV12-4 combines with J gene TRBJ1-5, with D possibly being TRBD1 (5 bases). CDR3 length: 13 residues. With 6 bases removed from V and 7 bases from J, the gap between germline ends came to 13 bases. In DNA form, the CDR3 reads TGTGCCAGCAGCTTCAGGGTGCAGCAGCCCCAGCATTTT. Protein product: CASSFRVQQPQHF.

The chain has TRBV9 and TRBJ1-4; D is unresolved. V lost 3 bases and J lost 7, with 10 bases in between. Germline loops: CDR1 SGDLS, CDR2 YYNGEE. This CDR3 comprises 13 residues. The CDR3 protein is CASSGRETEKLFF. The CDR3, as DNA: TGTGCCAGCAGCGGCCGGGAGACTGAAAAACTGTTTTTT.

Regarding this clonotype: A much bigger clone sits one base away, suggesting this may be a read error. V is TRBV2 and J is TRBJ1-6; no firm D call. This CDR3 contains 15 residues. The germline V gene encodes CDR1 SNHLY and CDR2 FYNNEI. In DNA form, the CDR3 reads TGTGCCGGCAGTCCCGGAACCGCGGATAATTCACCCCTCCACTTT. Translated, it gives CAGSPGTADNSPLHF.

The chain employs TRBV4-1 and TRBJ2-7; D is ambiguous. CDR1 is MGHRA, CDR2 YSYEKL, per germline. This CDR3 is 15 amino acids long. Deletions cut 0 bases from V and 2 bases from J, with 11 bases between. In DNA, the CDR3 is TGCGCCAGCAGCCAAGATCAGGCCAATACCTACGAGCAGTACTTC. Translated, it gives CASSQDQANTYEQYF.

Notes on this clonotype: An end of the junction differs from the germline gene, which may be a read error. The V call is TRBV10-2, the J call TRBJ2-7; no definite D call. CDR3 size: 15 residues. The germline V gene has CDR1 WSHSY and CDR2 SAAADI. The CDR3 DNA reads as TGTGCCAGCACCGAGAACAGCCTGGTCTCCTACGAGCAGTACTTC. Translated, it gives CASTENSLVSYEQYF.

This chain joins TRBV5-1 and TRBJ2-5; D remains ambiguous. From germline, CDR1 is SGHRS and CDR2 YFSETQ. The V gene lost 0 bases and the J gene lost 5 bases, with 11 bases spanning the gap. The CDR3 is 14 residues long. The CDR3 nucleotides read TGCGCCAGCAGCTTGGCCGTCCGAGCTGAGACCCAGTACTTC. This translates into CASSLAVRAETQYF.

This clonotype was picked up many times. The V gene is TRBV9, the J gene TRBJ1-1; no firm D call. The CDR3 length is 13 residues. Germline CDR1 SGDLS, CDR2 YYNGEE. Trimming took off 0 bases at V and 0 bases at J, with 3 bases between the two ends. CDR3 amino acids: CASSVALNTEAFF. Here the CDR3 DNA reads TGTGCCAGCAGCGTAGCTTTGAACACTGAAGCTTTCTTT.

This clonotype was counted at least ten times. The V gene is TRBV7-2, the J gene TRBJ1-5, with D possibly matching TRBD1 (5 bases). Germline V CDR1 and CDR2: SGHTA, FQGNSA. V lost 1 base and J lost 2, with 9 bases in between. The CDR3 sequence is 15 residues long. The CDR3 coding sequence is TGTGCCAGCAGCTTAGGGGGGGTGGGCAATCAGCCCCAGCATTTT. Translation gives CASSLGGVGNQPQHF.

This chain joins TRBV29-1 and TRBJ1-2, with 8 bases matching TRBD1. CDR3 size: 12 residues. V was clipped by 6 bases and J by 8 bases; unmatched bases: 8. Per the germline V gene, CDR1 is SQVTM and CDR2 is ANQGSEA. The CDR3 here is CSVTTGGGGYTF. The CDR3 DNA reads as TGCAGCGTGACCACAGGGGGAGGCGGCTACACCTTC.

This clonotype was picked up many times. The chain links TRBV15 to TRBJ2-7, with 7 bases that match TRBD1. CDR3 size: 14 residues. V shed 0 bases, J shed 6 bases, and the junction held 5 bases outside the gene matches. Germline V CDR1 and CDR2: LNHNV, YYDKDF (reference sequence). CDR3 protein: CATSRDRQGREQYF. The CDR3 region has the DNA TGTGCCACCAGCAGAGATAGACAGGGCCGCGAGCAGTACTTC.

V is TRBV12-3 or TRBV12-4 and J is TRBJ1-2; D not certain. V was pared by 6 bases and J by 7 bases, with 15 bases between. There are 13 residues in the CDR3. The CDR3 reads CASSDQDAFGYTF. CDR3 in DNA: TGTGCCAGCAGCGACCAGGACGCGTTTGGCTACACCTTC.

This sequence joins TRBV6-6 and TRBJ1-3; the match to TRBD1 covers 7 bases. Germline trimming cut 7 bases from V and 2 bases from J; bases unmatched to any gene: 5. Germline V gene sequence: CDR1 MNHNY, CDR2 SVGAGI (reference sequence). The CDR3 is 14 residues long. The CDR3 sequence is CASKQTGAGNTIYF. In DNA form, the CDR3 reads TGTGCCAGCAAACAAACAGGGGCTGGAAACACCATATATTTT.

This clonotype was counted between two and nine times. J is TRBJ2-5 and V is TRBV10-1; 13 bases are shared with TRBD2. This CDR3 region has 18 residues. The V gene end was trimmed by 6 bases and the J gene end by 4 bases; junction bases not matched to a gene: 14. The germline CDR1 and CDR2 sequences are WNHNN and SYGVQD (reference sequence). CDR3 sequence: CASRPSESGLAGSETQYF. The CDR3 DNA is TGCGCCAGCAGACCAAGTGAATCGGGACTAGCGGGATCAGAGACCCAGTACTTC.

This clonotype showed up many times. The chain employs TRBV29-1 and TRBJ2-7; TRBD2 matches 9 bases. The CDR3 loop spans 14 amino acids. Germline loops: CDR1 SQVTM, CDR2 ANQGSEA. Trimming cost V 7 bases and J 6 bases; bases outside gene matches: 13. Here the CDR3 reads CSAAASGKIREQYF. Here the CDR3 DNA reads TGCAGCGCGGCGGCTAGCGGGAAAATCCGCGAGCAGTACTTC.

This chain links TRBV5-1 with TRBJ2-5; D possibly matches TRBD1 or TRBD2 (5 bases each). V was trimmed by 9 bases and J by 5 bases, leaving 32 bases between them. The germline CDR1 and CDR2 sequences are SGHRS and YFSETQ. This CDR3 region has 18 residues. The CDR3 DNA follows: TGCGCCAACGAAGAACGGGGCCTATTTCCCCACCAAGGGGAGACCCAGTACTTC. Translated, it gives CANEERGLFPHQGETQYF.

The J gene is TRBJ1-1, the V gene TRBV6-5; D gene unclear. Germline-derived CDR1 and CDR2 are MNHEY and SVGAGI. With 2 bases removed from V and 0 bases from J, the gap between germline ends came to 10 bases. This CDR3 region has 15 residues. CDR3 amino acids: CASSYGRALNTEAFF. The CDR3 DNA reads as TGTGCCAGCAGTTACGGACGGGCTTTGAACACTGAAGCTTTCTTT.

J is TRBJ1-1 and V is TRBV20-1; D is ambiguous. Trimming removed 7 bases at V and 3 bases at J, with 15 bases between. The germline CDR1 and CDR2 sequences are DFQATT and SNEGSKA (reference sequence). CDR3 length equals 13 residues. Here the CDR3 reads CSDLGGPYTEAFF. The DNA for the CDR3 is TGCAGTGACCTGGGTGGGCCTTACACTGAAGCTTTCTTT.

This chain uses TRBV9 with TRBJ2-7; TRBD1 matches 9 bases. This CDR3 comprises 16 residues. Germline V gene data show CDR1 as SGDLS and CDR2 as YYNGEE. Trimming cost V 5 bases and J 5 bases; bases outside gene matches: 14. DNA for the CDR3: TGTGCCAGCAGGGATGGGACGCCGGGACAGGGACACGAGCAGTACTTC. This codes for CASRDGTPGQGHEQYF.

The chain combines TRBV7-8 with TRBJ2-5; no clear D. The germline gives CDR1 SGHVS, CDR2 FQNEAQ. Trimming pared 2 bases from V and 2 bases from J, leaving 9 bases between. The CDR3 is made up of 14 amino acids. CDR3 region: CASSLQTFQETQYF. The CDR3, as DNA: TGTGCCAGCAGCTTACAGACTTTTCAAGAGACCCAGTACTTC.

This clonotype came up a few times. The chain carries TRBV5-1 and TRBJ2-5; perhaps D is TRBD1 or TRBD2 (5 bases each). The CDR3 loop spans 15 amino acids. CDR1 and CDR2 (germline): SGHRS, YFSETQ. V lost 4 bases and J lost 2, with 15 bases in between. The CDR3: CASSPGTESQETQYF. The DNA for the CDR3 is TGCGCCAGCAGCCCAGGGACGGAGTCTCAAGAGACCCAGTACTTC.

At least ten counts were recorded for this clonotype. The chain links TRBV19 to TRBJ1-5, with TRBD1 matching over 7 bases. J gave up 3 bases and V 5 bases, and 13 bases lay outside the gene matches. In germline, CDR1 is LNHDA, CDR2 SQIVND (reference sequence). The CDR3 is made up of 17 amino acids. The CDR3, as DNA: TGTGCCAGTAGTTATGGGAGGACAGGAGCAGCCAATCAGCCCCAGCATTTT. Translating it yields CASSYGRTGAANQPQHF. The full variable domain, its missing parts supplied by reference TRBV19 and TRBJ1-5, is DGGITQSPKYLFRKEGQNVTLSCEQNLNHDAMYWYRQDPGQGLRLIYYSQIVNDFQKGDIAEGYSVSREKKESFPLTVTSAQKNPTAFYLCASSYGRTGAANQPQHFGDGTRLSIL.

V gene TRBV7-3 combines with J gene TRBJ2-7; D may be TRBD2 (5 bases). V lost 5 bases, J lost 6 bases, and 20 bases lay in between. The CDR3 length is 15 residues. Germline V CDR1 and CDR2: SGHTA, FQGTGA. CDR3 protein: CASSPPSGEWSEQYF. The CDR3 region has the DNA TGTGCCAGCAGCCCTCCGAGCGGCGAGTGGTCCGAGCAGTACTTC.

The chain links TRBV7-8 to TRBJ2-7; 11 bases agree with TRBD2. This CDR3 is 17 amino acids long. V shed 8 bases, J shed 2 bases, and the junction held 14 bases outside the gene matches. Germline values: CDR1 SGHVS, CDR2 FQNEAQ. The CDR3 spells CASQAGTSGSTTYEQYF. The CDR3 coding sequence is TGTGCCAGCCAAGCAGGTACTAGCGGGAGTACTACCTACGAGCAGTACTTC.

The chain has TRBV6-5 and TRBJ1-1; D gene unclear. V was cut by 2 bases and J by 1 base, with 8 bases left in between. Germline lookup yields CDR1 MNHEY and CDR2 SVGAGI. The CDR3 length is 14 residues. DNA for the CDR3: TGTGCCAGCAGTTACAGACAATCGAACACTGAAGCTTTCTTT. Its protein is CASSYRQSNTEAFF.